The text below deals with one T cell receptor (beta chain). The read ends 3 residues shy of where the CDR3 ends; the end is completed using the germline J gene. Prevalent HPV16 infections were excluded; only incident single HPV16 infections included. Dot-blot hybridization genotyped cervical HPV amplified with MY09/MY11 PCR. The CDR3 covers 18 residues. Per the germline V gene, CDR1 is KGHSH and CDR2 is LQKENI. V shed 0 bases, J shed 7 bases, and the junction held 13 bases outside the gene matches. The protocol was immunoSEQ multiplex PCR, while the TCRdb copy is restricted to in-frame clones and leaves out a portion. This sample's table has about 23,000 clones. These data belong to a study of T cells in women clearing cervical HPV infection. Study background: Cases were women with histologically confirmed HPV16-related CIN3 or worse, including 2 invasive cancers. Controls' single incident HPV16 infection cleared within 12 months without precancer.

This TCR was sampled from a woman between 18 and 69 years old with a cervical HPV16 infection that either progressed to CIN3+ or cleared (not recorded which). The chain couples TRBV18 to TRBJ1-5; TRBD1 aligns across 9 bases. The material sequenced was blood buffy coat. CDR3 DNA, as far as it was read: TGTGCCAGCTCACCACCAACCCGGGACAGGGAAAAAGGGCAGCCC. It yields the protein CASSPPTRDREKGQP. The whole CDR3 sequence is CASSPPTRDREKGQPQHF.